Below, 27 T cell receptor beta chains from the same sample are listed, as sequenced in a study of blood T cell repertoires in COVID-19. Clones were read by immunoSEQ multiplex PCR, and TCRdb kept only the in-frame ones, dropping some. The repertoire includes over 200,000 clones, almost 85% of them detected once, and 7.6% sits in the top ten. Sequenced sample: peripheral blood. These receptors all come from a woman aged 50 to 65 with active or convalescent COVID-19.

This chain uses TRBV10-3 with TRBJ1-5; D gene ambiguous. V was cut by 2 bases and J by 7 bases, with 27 bases left in between. Germline CDR1 and CDR2: ENHRY and SYGVKD. CDR3 length equals 19 residues. In nucleotides, the CDR3 is TGTGCCATCAGTGAGACCGACCCCGGCGGGCTAAGCGGCCGACAGCCCCAGCATTTT. Translation: CAISETDPGGLSGRQPQHF.

V usage is TRBV24-1 and J usage is TRBJ2-3; D is unresolved. V was shortened by 10 bases and J by 5 bases, with 9 bases between the two germline ends. The CDR3 totals 11 residues. CDR1 KGHDR and CDR2 SFDVKD come from the germline V gene. The CDR3 DNA reads TGTGCCACAACCCGCGGAGATACGCAGTATTTT. Amino acids: CATTRGDTQYF.

V usage is TRBV7-9 and J usage is TRBJ1-2; D gene uncertain. The germline CDR1 and CDR2 sequences are SEHNR and FQNEAQ (reference sequence). The CDR3 has 16 residues. V lost 2 bases to trimming and J lost 1 base, with 14 bases between them. The CDR3 DNA sequence: TGTGCCAGCAGCTTATTCCTCAGGTCCGTTAACTATGGCTACACCTTC. Its protein is CASSLFLRSVNYGYTF.

The CDR3 coding sequence is TGTGCCTGGAGAGAGGGCGGGGGGGAGACGGAGTTCTTC. Translation gives CAWREGGGETEFF. The rearrangement joins TRBV30 to TRBJ2-1, with 9 bases matching TRBD2. V lost 3 bases to trimming and J lost 14 bases; unmatched junction nucleotides: 11. The CDR3 runs to 13 residues. Germline values: CDR1 GTSNPN, CDR2 SVGIG (reference sequence).

The CDR3 bases are TGTGCCAGCAGTGAATGGGGGGGACCCCAGCATTTT. Residues: CASSEWGGPQHF. V is TRBV2 and J is TRBJ1-5; tentative D call: TRBD1 (5 bases). Per germline, CDR1 SNHLY and CDR2 FYNNEI. Trimming removed 2 bases from V and 10 bases from J, with 9 bases in between. This CDR3 has 12 amino acids. Full variable domain (remainder filled in from reference TRBV2 and TRBJ1-5): EPEVTQTPSHQVTQMGQEVILRCVPISNHLYFYWYRQILGQKVEFLVSFYNNEISEKSEIFDDQFSVERPDGSNFTLKIRSTKLEDSAMYFCASSEWGGPQHFGDGTRLSIL.

V is TRBV6-5 and J is TRBJ1-4; no definite D call. Trimming pared 4 bases from V and 2 bases from J, leaving 14 bases between. The CDR3 is 16 residues long. Germline V gene lookup returns CDR1 MNHEY and CDR2 SVGAGI. The CDR3 reads CASSFSNRPTNEKLFF. The CDR3 bases are TGTGCCAGCAGTTTCTCTAACAGACCGACTAATGAAAAACTGTTTTTT.

J is TRBJ2-7 and V is TRBV6-5; 8 bases map to TRBD1. The V gene's germline CDR1 is MNHEY and CDR2 SVGAGI. The V gene end was trimmed by 6 bases and the J gene end by 4 bases; junction bases not matched to a gene: 11. The CDR3 is made up of 15 amino acids. The CDR3: CASRTAGTGTYEQYV. The CDR3 DNA sequence: TGTGCCAGCAGGACGGCCGGGACAGGTACTTACGAGCAGTACGTC.

The chain couples TRBV10-1 to TRBJ2-1; the D gene is possibly TRBD2 (6 bases). Germline loops: CDR1 WNHNN, CDR2 SYGVQD (reference sequence). Trimming removed 5 bases from V and 9 bases from J, with 11 bases in between. CDR3 length: 12 amino acids. The CDR3 here is CASSTKGGEQFF. In nucleotides, the CDR3 is TGCGCCAGCAGTACTAAGGGAGGTGAGCAGTTCTTC.

The CDR3 sequence is CANRYGFEPGPQHF. CDR3 bases: TGCGCCAACCGATACGGGTTCGAACCGGGGCCCCAGCATTTT. V usage is TRBV5-1 and J usage is TRBJ1-5; no clear D. This CDR3 region has 14 residues. The germline V and J ends were trimmed by 9 bases and 9 bases, with 22 bases remaining between them. CDR1 is SGHRS, CDR2 YFSETQ, per germline.

This clone occurred a few times. The CDR3 loop is CSASQGGSNQPQHF. CDR3 in DNA: TGCAGTGCTAGTCAAGGGGGTTCAAATCAGCCCCAGCATTTT. The chain carries TRBV20-1 and TRBJ1-5; D is perhaps TRBD1 (6 bases). The V and J ends lost 3 bases and 4 bases respectively, with 13 bases between them. CDR3 length equals 14 residues. Germline CDR1 is DFQATT and CDR2 is SNEGSKA (reference sequence).

The CDR3 loop is CASSPGNRVRGTGELFF. CDR3 DNA: TGCGCCAGCAGCCCGGGAAACAGAGTTCGTGGCACCGGGGAGCTGTTTTTT. V usage is TRBV5-1 and J usage is TRBJ2-2, with D tentatively TRBD2 (5 bases). This CDR3 spans 17 amino acids. V lost 4 bases and J lost 4, with 20 bases in between. CDR1 is SGHRS, CDR2 YFSETQ, per germline.

This clone was counted a single time. The chain combines TRBV18 with TRBJ2-3, with 8 bases fitting TRBD1. The germline V gene encodes CDR1 KGHSH and CDR2 LQKENI. The CDR3 contains 15 residues. The J segment lost 0 bases and the V segment lost 6 bases, leaving 5 bases of the junction unmatched. The CDR3 protein is CASSTGVPSTDTQYF. The DNA for the CDR3 is TGTGCCAGCTCGACAGGGGTCCCTAGCACAGATACGCAGTATTTT.

The V call is TRBV9, the J call TRBJ2-7; D unresolved. This CDR3 has 14 amino acids. Looked up from germline, CDR1 is SGDLS and CDR2 is YYNGEE. V was clipped by 0 bases and J by 7 bases, with 14 bases between them. DNA of the CDR3: TGTGCCAGCAGCGTAGACCGAGTCCCTAGGGAGCAGTACTTC. Translation gives CASSVDRVPREQYF. The complete variable domain, with remaining parts taken from reference TRBV9 and TRBJ2-7, reads DSGVTQTPKHLITATGQRVTLRCSPRSGDLSVYWYQQSLDQGLQFLIQYYNGEERAKGNILERFSAQQFPDLHSELNLSSLELGDSALYFCASSVDRVPREQYFGPGTRLTVT.

CDR3 region: CASSLGQPYGYTF. CDR3 nucleotides: TGTGCCAGCAGTTTAGGACAGCCCTATGGCTACACCTTC. The V and J genes are TRBV28 and TRBJ1-2, with D tentatively TRBD1 (6 bases). With 2 bases removed from V and 4 bases from J, the gap between germline ends came to 8 bases. The CDR3 length is 13 residues. Germline CDR1 and CDR2: MDHEN and SYDVKM.

This chain connects TRBV3-1 (or the pseudogene TRBV3-2) to TRBJ2-3, with 12 bases matching TRBD1. This CDR3 is built from 16 residues. Unmatched junction bases numbered 1, after V lost 1 base and J lost 2 bases. Germline CDR1 and CDR2: LGHDT and YNNKEL (reference sequence). As DNA, the CDR3 is TGTGCCAGCAGCCAAGGGGACAGGGGGCTCACAGATACGCAGTATTTT. Its protein product is CASSQGDRGLTDTQYF.

The chain joins TRBV18 to TRBJ1-3; D uncertain. Germline assignment: CDR1 KGHSH and CDR2 LQKENI. The ends were cut back, 3 bases at V and 4 bases at J, with 13 bases in the middle. This CDR3 contains 15 residues. CDR3 DNA: TGTGCCAGCTCACCCCCCAACCCGGGGGGAAACACCATATATTTT. It specifies CASSPPNPGGNTIYF.

This chain uses TRBV27 with TRBJ1-1; D uncertain. CDR3 length: 14 amino acids. V was trimmed by 6 bases and J by 1 base, leaving 12 bases between them. CDR1 and CDR2 (germline): MNHEY, SMNVEV (reference sequence). The CDR3 region is CASSPRSENTEAFF. The CDR3 DNA reads TGTGCCAGCAGCCCCCGCAGCGAGAACACTGAAGCTTTCTTT.

V and J are TRBV29-1 and TRBJ1-2; D remains ambiguous. Germline CDR1 is SQVTM and CDR2 is ANQGSEA. V was clipped by 5 bases and J by 6 bases, with 19 bases between them. This CDR3 spans 14 amino acids. The CDR3 coding sequence is TGCAGCGTTTACTGGGGAGGTATGGCGGATGGCTACACCTTC. Its protein product is CSVYWGGMADGYTF.

The gene calls are TRBV6-5 and TRBJ2-5; 9 bases map to TRBD1. V shed 9 bases, J shed 5 bases, and the junction held 13 bases outside the gene matches. The CDR3 length is 15 residues. In germline, CDR1 is MNHEY, CDR2 SVGAGI. This CDR3 reads CASHPTGGPRETQYF. Here the CDR3 DNA reads TGTGCCAGTCACCCGACAGGGGGGCCCCGGGAGACCCAGTACTTC.

Comments on this clone: The same CDR3 arises from other DNA sequences in this sample as well. The chain couples TRBV5-1 to TRBJ2-5; D may be TRBD1 (6 bases). V was trimmed by 0 bases and J by 5 bases, leaving 11 bases between them. This CDR3 region has 14 residues. The germline CDR1 and CDR2 sequences are SGHRS and YFSETQ. The CDR3 DNA sequence: TGCGCCAGCAGCTTGGGGGGGCTCGGTGAGACCCAGTACTTC. This gives the protein CASSLGGLGETQYF.

This clone was seen more than once but under ten times. The rearrangement joins TRBV14 to TRBJ2-7, with D tentatively TRBD2 (6 bases). Germline CDR1 is SGHDN and CDR2 is FVKESK. The CDR3 sequence is 13 residues long. Trimming stripped 0 bases from V and 6 bases from J, with 9 bases between. CDR3 DNA sequence: TGTGCCAGCAGCCAAGATCGGAGGGGCGAGCAGTACGTC. Its protein is CASSQDRRGEQYV.

The chain recombines TRBV3-1 (or the pseudogene TRBV3-2) with TRBJ1-5, with 12 bases lining up with TRBD1. V shed 1 base and J 7 bases; nucleotides not matched to a gene: 5. The CDR3 covers 16 residues. Germline loops: CDR1 LGHDT, CDR2 YNNKEL (reference sequence). The CDR3 loop is CASSQGDRGRPQPQHF. CDR3 DNA sequence: TGTGCCAGCAGCCAAGGGGACAGGGGGCGGCCACAGCCCCAGCATTTT.

The rearrangement joins TRBV4-2 to TRBJ1-2, with a weak D call TRBD1 (6 bases). Germline-derived CDR1 and CDR2 are LGHNA and YNFKEQ. The CDR3 covers 16 residues. Trimming shortened V by 1 base and J by 4 bases, and 16 bases separated the two germline ends. The CDR3 loop is CASSQGGQGLFYGYTF. Here the CDR3 DNA reads TGTGCCAGCAGCCAAGGGGGGCAGGGTCTTTTCTATGGCTACACCTTC.

This chain joins TRBV7-9 and TRBJ2-2; TRBD1 agrees at 7 bases. The germline V gene encodes CDR1 SEHNR and CDR2 FQNEAQ (reference sequence). This CDR3 comprises 14 residues. The ends lost 4 bases at V and 6 bases at J; junction bases unmatched: 5. CDR3 protein: CASSYRRGSGELFF. DNA of the CDR3: TGTGCCAGCAGCTATCGCAGGGGGTCCGGGGAGCTGTTTTTT. Full variable domain (rest looked up from reference TRBV7-9 and TRBJ2-2): DTGVSQNPRHKITKRGQNVTFRCDPISEHNRLYWYRQTLGQGPEFLTYFQNEAQLEKSRLLSDRFSAERPKGSFSTLEIQRTEQGDSAMYLCASSYRRGSGELFFGEGSRLTVL.

This clone has just a few counts. V usage is TRBV5-5 and J usage is TRBJ2-2; tentative D call: TRBD2 (5 bases). Per the germline V gene, CDR1 is SGHKS and CDR2 is YYEKEE (reference sequence). Between the trimmed V and J ends, which lost 4 bases and 7 bases, there was a span of 11 bases. This CDR3 region has 13 residues. CDR3 sequence reads: CASSPDGVGELFF. CDR3 nucleotide sequence: TGTGCCAGCAGCCCTGACGGGGTCGGGGAGCTGTTTTTT.

The V call is TRBV19, the J call TRBJ1-5, with D tentatively TRBD1 (5 bases). This CDR3 spans 16 amino acids. The germline CDR1 and CDR2 sequences are LNHDA and SQIVND (reference sequence). V was cut by 5 bases and J by 7 bases, with 21 bases left in between. CDR3 sequence: CASSPPYGAGGQPQHF. CDR3 in DNA: TGTGCCAGTAGTCCTCCTTATGGGGCAGGTGGCCAGCCCCAGCATTTT.

Written as DNA, the CDR3 is TGCGCCAGCAGCTTCAGCGGGCCTGGCCACAATGAGCAGTTCTTC. Translating gives CASSFSGPGHNEQFF. The rearrangement joins TRBV5-1 to TRBJ2-1; TRBD2 might be the D (6 bases). Germline assignment: CDR1 SGHRS and CDR2 YFSETQ. V lost 2 bases to trimming and J lost 5 bases, with 14 bases between them. CDR3 length: 15 residues.